The clone carrying this TCR beta chain was observed many times. Its antigen remains unidentified. The data were taken from a study of T cells in Graves' hyperthyroidism and ophthalmopathy. Amplification of TCR beta CDR3 regions used RNA as the template. The HTBI primer set served for first-round RT-PCR of the TCR CDR3. TCRdb called the multiplex PCR reads again in MiXCR, with one record for every CDR3 protein. The sample yields about 380,000 distinct CDR3 sequences, 11% to 15% seen once. Trimming cost V 5 bases and J 0 bases; bases outside gene matches: 12. Per the germline V gene, CDR1 is SGHAT and CDR2 is FQNNGV. The CDR3 is 18 amino acids. The study, taken as a whole, reports: Ophthalmopathy, as predicted by the model, came a median around 7 months after the prediction. Most thyroid clonotypes expanded above 0.001 were also detected in blood.

In making diagnoses, clinical symptoms, serum thyroxine and TRAb, thyroid ultrasound and orbital computed tomography were all used. Around 10 ml fresh peripheral blood yielded the PBMCs. This chain joins TRBV11-2 and TRBJ2-1, with 8 bases fitting TRBD2. The sequence was collected from a woman aged 60-75 years with Graves' hyperthyroidism. The sequenced material came from blood. The CDR3 region is CASSLGLAGYSSYNEQFF. Here the CDR3 DNA reads TGTGCCAGCAGCCTGGGCCTAGCGGGCTACAGCTCCTACAATGAGCAGTTCTTC.